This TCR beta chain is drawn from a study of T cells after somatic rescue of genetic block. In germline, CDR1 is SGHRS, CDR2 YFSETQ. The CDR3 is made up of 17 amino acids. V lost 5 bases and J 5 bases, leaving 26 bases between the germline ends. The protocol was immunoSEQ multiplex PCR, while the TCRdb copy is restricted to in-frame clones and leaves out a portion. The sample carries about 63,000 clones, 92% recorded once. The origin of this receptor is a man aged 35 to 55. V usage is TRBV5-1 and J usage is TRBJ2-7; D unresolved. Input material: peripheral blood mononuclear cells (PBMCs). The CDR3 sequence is CASSSSGPLTLRDEQYF. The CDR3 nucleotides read TGCGCCAGCAGTTCGTCCGGGCCATTGACCCTCCGAGACGAGCAGTACTTC.